The 21 T cell receptor beta chains listed next were all sequenced from one sample in a study of blood T cell repertoires in COVID-19. Some clones are missing from TCRdb's copy, which holds only in-frame ones; the method was immunoSEQ multiplex PCR. The sample shows some 270,000 clones, approximately 85% of them seen only once. Sequenced: PBMCs or T cells enriched from blood (not recorded which). Source of these receptors: a woman in her twenties or thirties who had recovered from COVID-19.

This chain joins TRBV7-7 and TRBJ2-3, with D perhaps TRBD2 (6 bases). With 5 bases removed from V and 1 base from J, the gap between germline ends came to 16 bases. CDR3 length: 16 amino acids. CDR1 is SSHAT and CDR2 is FNYEAQ in the germline V gene (reference sequence). The CDR3, as DNA: TGTGCCAGCAGCCCCCAGCCGGGAGTTGGCACAGATACGCAGTATTTT. It translates to CASSPQPGVGTDTQYF. Based on the CDR3 plus reference TRBV7-7 and TRBJ2-3, the full variable domain is GAGVSQSPRYKVTKRGQDVTLRCDPISSHATLYWYQQALGQGPEFLTYFNYEAQPDKSGLPSDRFSAERPEGSISTLTIQRTEQRDSAMYRCASSPQPGVGTDTQYFGPGTRLTVL.

The chain links TRBV12-5 to TRBJ2-1, with 13 bases matching TRBD2. This CDR3 is 16 amino acids long. Germline lookup yields CDR1 LGHNT and CDR2 FRNRAP. V shed 5 bases, J shed 8 bases, and the junction held 9 bases outside the gene matches. In nucleotides, the CDR3 is TGTGCTAGTGGTCCGGACACTAGCGGGGGGGCCCATGAGCAGTTCTTC. As protein: CASGPDTSGGAHEQFF.

V and J are TRBV12-3 or TRBV12-4 and TRBJ2-7, with D uncertain. The CDR3 sequence is 13 residues long. V lost 6 bases to trimming and J lost 5 bases, with 14 bases between them. The CDR3 DNA sequence: TGTGCCAGCAGCTTCCTTCGAGAAGACGAGCAGTACTTC. It encodes CASSFLREDEQYF.

This clone was recorded only once. The chain employs TRBV10-3 and TRBJ1-3, with 9 bases identical to TRBD1. Germline CDR1 and CDR2: ENHRY and SYGVKD. The CDR3 spans 15 residues. Losses at the gene ends were 3 bases for V and 2 bases for J; bases not matched to a gene: 2. CDR3 residues: CAISETGGAGNTIYF. CDR3 bases: TGTGCCATCAGTGAAACAGGGGGCGCTGGAAACACCATATATTTT.

This clone came up once. The genes are TRBV5-6 and TRBJ1-4; D not certain. The CDR3 runs 15 residues. The germline V gene encodes CDR1 SGHDT and CDR2 YYEEEE. V lost 5 bases to trimming and J lost 10 bases, with 21 bases between them. In DNA, the CDR3 is TGTGCCAGCAGTGACCCCGGGGATGCCCCATCAAAACTGTTTTTT. It yields the protein CASSDPGDAPSKLFF.

This clone was recorded only once. The V call is TRBV27, the J call TRBJ2-1, with TRBD1 identical over 11 bases. This CDR3 has 15 residues. V dropped 6 bases and J dropped 8; count of bases not matched to a gene: 9. Germline CDR1 reads MNHEY; CDR2 reads SMNVEV (reference sequence). Here the CDR3 DNA reads TGTGCCAGCAGCGAGAGGACAGGGGGCCTGGATGAGCAGTTCTTC. This translates into CASSERTGGLDEQFF.

This clone was recorded a few times. This sequence joins TRBV5-1 and TRBJ1-5, with D perhaps matching TRBD1 (6 bases). V shed 0 bases and J shed 10 bases, with 17 bases lying between them. Germline CDR1 is SGHRS and CDR2 is YFSETQ. The CDR3 runs to 15 residues. CDR3 in DNA: TGCGCCAGCAGCTTGGTGCCAGGGGAGAATGAACCCCAGCATTTT. Translation: CASSLVPGENEPQHF.

The chain links TRBV24-1 to TRBJ2-2; D might be TRBD2 (5 bases). Germline lookup yields CDR1 KGHDR and CDR2 SFDVKD. The length of the CDR3 is 15 residues. V was cut by 10 bases and J by 0 bases, with 14 bases left in between. CDR3 amino acids: CATSGENANTGELFF. The CDR3 DNA reads TGTGCCACGTCCGGGGAGAACGCGAACACCGGGGAGCTGTTTTTT.

This rearrangement joins TRBV30 to TRBJ1-5, with 7 bases matching TRBD1. Trimming at V came to 2 bases and at J to 5 bases, leaving 15 bases not matched to a gene. Germline lookup yields CDR1 GTSNPN and CDR2 SVGIG (reference sequence). This CDR3 contains 17 residues. DNA for the CDR3: TGTGCCTGGAGTCGGGCCTTGGGGGGACAGAGGGATCAGCCCCAGCATTTT. Its translation is CAWSRALGGQRDQPQHF.

This clone was detected once. CDR3 nucleotide sequence: TGTGCCAGCAGAACTACAGGGGCATGGTATGGCTACACCTTC. It encodes CASRTTGAWYGYTF. The rearrangement links TRBV28 to TRBJ1-2; 7 bases align to TRBD1. The trim removed 6 bases at V and 5 bases at J, leaving 9 bases unmatched. Germline V gene sequence: CDR1 MDHEN, CDR2 SYDVKM. The CDR3 consists of 14 residues.

A few counts support this clone. This chain connects TRBV2 to TRBJ1-1, with 7 bases identical to TRBD1. V lost 10 bases and J lost 6; bases outside the gene matches: 8. Per germline, CDR1 SNHLY and CDR2 FYNNEI. The CDR3 loop spans 12 amino acids. CDR3 region: CATSRGAAEAFF. CDR3 in DNA: TGTGCCACCAGCAGGGGGGCTGCTGAAGCTTTCTTT.

J is TRBJ2-7 and V is TRBV9; 9 bases are a match to TRBD1. With 4 bases clipped from V and 7 bases from J, the junction kept 6 bases outside the gene matches. CDR1 is SGDLS, CDR2 YYNGEE, per germline. CDR3 length: 13 residues. This CDR3 reads CASSQDRGGEQYF. The CDR3 coding sequence is TGTGCCAGCAGCCAGGACAGGGGAGGGGAGCAGTACTTC.

The genes are TRBV7-6 and TRBJ2-6; D not certain. The germline V gene has CDR1 SGHVS and CDR2 FNYEAQ. The CDR3 runs 16 residues. Trimming took 5 bases from V and 2 from J, leaving 13 bases between them. CDR3 region: CASSLGPATGANVLTF. The CDR3 coding sequence is TGTGCCAGCAGCCTTGGGCCCGCAACTGGGGCCAACGTCCTGACTTTC.

CDR3 DNA: TGTGCCAGCAGCCAAGTGGGAGTACAAGAGACCCAGTACTTC. It codes for CASSQVGVQETQYF. The chain recombines TRBV4-2 with TRBJ2-5, with a weak D call TRBD2 (5 bases). This CDR3 comprises 14 residues. Looked up from germline, CDR1 is LGHNA and CDR2 is YNFKEQ. V dropped 1 base and J dropped 2 bases, with 8 bases sitting between them.

The rearrangement uses TRBV7-9 and TRBJ1-4; no firm D call. The CDR3 has 14 residues. CDR1 is SEHNR, CDR2 FQNEAQ, per germline (reference sequence). The V and J ends lost 5 bases and 7 bases respectively, with 14 bases between them. CDR3 residues: CASSPGGRSEKLFF. CDR3 bases: TGTGCCAGCAGCCCGGGAGGGAGGAGTGAAAAACTGTTTTTT.

The genes are TRBV3-1 (or the pseudogene TRBV3-2) and TRBJ2-3; 9 positions match TRBD2. The CDR3 is made up of 19 amino acids. Trimming removed 0 bases from V and 0 bases from J; junction bases left unmatched: 10. The V gene's germline CDR1 is LGHDT and CDR2 YNNKEL (reference sequence). The CDR3 DNA sequence: TGTGCCAGCAGCCAAGATTCCGAGCGGGGGGACCCTAGCACAGATACGCAGTATTTT. The encoded protein is CASSQDSERGDPSTDTQYF.

The chain uses TRBV28 and TRBJ2-3; TRBD2 matches 7 bases. The CDR3 has 15 amino acids. V dropped 1 base and J dropped 2; count of bases not matched to a gene: 3. The V gene's germline CDR1 is MDHEN and CDR2 SYDVKM. CDR3 protein: CASSLLGGFTDTQYF. The CDR3 DNA sequence: TGTGCCAGCAGTTTATTGGGGGGGTTCACAGATACGCAGTATTTT.

The chain couples TRBV12-5 to TRBJ1-1; 7 bases are shared with TRBD1. V lost 5 bases to trimming and J lost 3 bases; unmatched junction nucleotides: 6. This CDR3 is 14 amino acids long. In germline, CDR1 is LGHNT, CDR2 FRNRAP. The CDR3: CASGPPGGDTEAFF. The CDR3 nucleotides read TGTGCTAGTGGTCCCCCAGGGGGTGACACTGAAGCTTTCTTT.

This rearrangement joins TRBV19 to TRBJ1-1; 8 bases match TRBD1. V shed 3 bases, J shed 4 bases, and the junction held 7 bases outside the gene matches. There are 15 residues in the CDR3. Looked up from germline, CDR1 is LNHDA and CDR2 is SQIVND (reference sequence). The CDR3 sequence: CASSIQGAGATEAFF. CDR3 bases: TGTGCCAGTAGTATTCAGGGGGCGGGGGCCACTGAAGCTTTCTTT.

The chain carries TRBV7-9 and TRBJ1-2; no clear D. Germline lookup yields CDR1 SEHNR and CDR2 FQNEAQ (reference sequence). V gave up 2 bases and J gave up 4 bases, with 20 bases separating them. The CDR3 has 17 amino acids. CDR3 DNA: TGTGCCAGCAGCTTATTTCCAAGAGGGCCACCAGGCTATGGCTACACCTTC. Translated, it gives CASSLFPRGPPGYGYTF.

The chain employs TRBV18 and TRBJ1-1; 8 bases map to TRBD1. Germline values: CDR1 KGHSH, CDR2 LQKENI. The CDR3 contains 12 residues. The V segment lost 5 bases and the J segment 5 bases; nucleotides outside the gene matches: 1. The CDR3 sequence is CASSGQGTEAFF. In nucleotides, the CDR3 is TGTGCCAGCTCAGGACAGGGTACTGAAGCTTTCTTT.